The T cell receptor (beta chain) described here comes from a study of blood T cells in healthy people across ages. A second PCR, run for roughly 7 to 12 cycles, used a sample-barcoded 5' primer plus a J-beta primer mix. TCRdb re-analysed the 5' RACE reads in MiXCR, keeping a single row per CDR3 protein. The data contain around 900,000 distinct CDR3 sequences, 25% to 35% of them seen just once; the ten biggest clones take up roughly 17%. Every participating donor contributed around 9.5 milliliters of peripheral blood through a draw. Total RNA, at least 5.5 micrograms per sample, came from PBMCs. CDR3 length: 14 residues. Germline CDR1 reads MNHEY; CDR2 reads SVGAGI. Trimming stripped 2 bases from V and 5 bases from J, with 10 bases between.

The sequence was obtained from a woman older than 75 in good health. The specimen was blood. This sequence joins TRBV6-5 and TRBJ2-1, with a possible D match to TRBD2 (5 bases). The CDR3 here is CASSYGLRDNEQFF. CDR3 nucleotides: TGTGCCAGCAGTTACGGTCTGCGGGACAATGAGCAGTTCTTC.